Here is one T cell receptor beta chain with its context. The antigen remains unidentified. Germline CDR1 is MDHEN and CDR2 is SYDVKM. The CDR3 is made up of 15 amino acids. Trimming took off 6 bases at V and 0 bases at J, with 12 bases between the two ends. The data originate from a study of T cell responses to AZD1222 COVID-19 vaccine. Study-wide findings and caveats: Without day 14 samples, only post-peak T cell repertoires were studied. Possibly, clonal diversity was underestimated; donors were largely white British and included more females.

Sequenced by immunoSEQ multiplex PCR; TCRdb stores in-frame clones only, minus some. The table shows over 120,000 clones, with approximately 92% occurring only once. The clonotype originates from an adult who received the AZD1222 COVID-19 vaccine. The V call is TRBV28, the J call TRBJ1-3; D call uncertain. The specimen comprised peripheral blood, sampled 28 days after the second AZD1222 dose. As DNA, the CDR3 is TGTGCCAGCAGCACCGGACGGGGCTCTGGAAACACCATATATTTT. It specifies CASSTGRGSGNTIYF.